The T cell receptor (beta chain) under discussion was sequenced for a study of OX40 agonist ivuxolimab in advanced cancers. About the research overall: Enrollees could have had prior anti-PD-1, anti-PD-L1 or anti-CTLA-4 therapy, which about 40% had received.

The method was immunoSEQ multiplex PCR; TCRdb's version includes in-frame clones alone and lacks a portion of them. The table lists some 41,000 clones, around nine tenths of them singletons. The sequence derives from an adult with an advanced solid tumor such as melanoma, head and neck, liver or kidney cancer. The sample consisted of CD4+ or CD8+ T cells sorted from blood, taken in a trial of the OX40 agonist ivuxolimab.

CDR3 DNA: TGTGCCTGGAACGTCGGGACAGGGCGTTCGAACACTGAAGCTTTCTTT. This gives the protein CAWNVGTGRSNTEAFF. The chain is built from TRBV30 and TRBJ1-1; 9 bases are a match to TRBD1. This CDR3 comprises 16 residues. Germline CDR1 is GTSNPN and CDR2 is SVGIG (reference sequence). V was clipped by 4 bases and J by 1 base; unmatched bases: 10.